This TCR beta chain comes out of a study of CD8+ T cells in alopecia areata. Study conclusions and caveats: On tofacitinib, scalp and blood still held many of the expanded lesional clones.

The CDR3 spans 16 residues. V shed 6 bases and J shed 0 bases, with 18 bases lying between them. The germline V gene has CDR1 SQVTM and CDR2 ANQGSEA. In its sample, this clone was seen a few times. The antigen is undetermined. The sample's treatment: oral pan-JAK inhibitor, 5-10 mg twice daily. Peripheral blood and lesional scalp punch biopsies came from alopecia areata patients. RNA, once extracted, was reverse transcribed into cDNA for use as the sequencing template. Using immunoSEQ multiplex PCR, the repertoire was profiled, and TCRdb retains in-frame clones only, with some absent. The sample holds 150,000 to 200,000 clones, roughly 60% seen once.

This clonotype was obtained from a human donor with alopecia areata. Sequenced material: CD4+ T cells sorted from blood, taken at week 24, from a patient treated with tofacitinib. This chain joins TRBV29-1 and TRBJ2-1; perhaps D is TRBD1 or TRBD2 (6 bases each). CDR3 bases: TGCAGCGTCCAACCTTCGGGGGCCAGCTCCTACAATGAGCAGTTCTTC. This encodes CSVQPSGASSYNEQFF.